The present entry profiles one T cell receptor beta chain with its context. Antigen unknown. TCRdb independently ran MiXCR on the 5' RACE reads; one entry per CDR3 protein. The table lists around 140,000 distinct CDR3 sequences, approximately 17% of them singletons. This entry comes from a study of CD8 T cells in ankylosing spondylitis. Study-level findings and limits: Ankylosing spondylitis blood appeared to be characterized by a TCR beta motif of 8 or 9 highly homologous variants.

This CDR3 contains 15 residues. The V end was cut by 7 bases, the J end by 2 bases, with 17 bases between. Sequencing input: blood, either unsorted or a sorted T cell fraction (not recorded which). This sequence originates from a male donor with ankylosing spondylitis. V gene TRBV12-3 or TRBV12-4 combines with J gene TRBJ2-5, with a weak D call TRBD2 (5 bases). The CDR3: CASTHSGEPQETQYF. CDR3 bases: TGTGCCAGCACCCATTCCGGGGAACCTCAAGAGACCCAGTACTTC.